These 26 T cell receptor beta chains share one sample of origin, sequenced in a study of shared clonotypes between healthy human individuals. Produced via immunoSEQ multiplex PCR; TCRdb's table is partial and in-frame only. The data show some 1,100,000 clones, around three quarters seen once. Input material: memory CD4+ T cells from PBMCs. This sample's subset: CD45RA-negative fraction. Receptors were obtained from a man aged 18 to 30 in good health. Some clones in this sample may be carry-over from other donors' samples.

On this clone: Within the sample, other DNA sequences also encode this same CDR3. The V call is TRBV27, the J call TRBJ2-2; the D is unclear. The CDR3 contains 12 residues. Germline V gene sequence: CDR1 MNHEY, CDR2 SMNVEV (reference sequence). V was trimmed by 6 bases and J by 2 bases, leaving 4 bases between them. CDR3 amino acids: CASRRNTGELFF. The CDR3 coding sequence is TGTGCCAGCAGAAGAAACACCGGGGAGCTGTTTTTT.

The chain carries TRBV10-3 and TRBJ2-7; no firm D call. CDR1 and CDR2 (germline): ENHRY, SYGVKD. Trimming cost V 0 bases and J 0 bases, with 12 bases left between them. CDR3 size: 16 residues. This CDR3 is CAISESIPIPSYEQYF. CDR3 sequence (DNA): TGTGCCATCAGTGAGTCGATCCCCATCCCCTCCTACGAGCAGTACTTC.

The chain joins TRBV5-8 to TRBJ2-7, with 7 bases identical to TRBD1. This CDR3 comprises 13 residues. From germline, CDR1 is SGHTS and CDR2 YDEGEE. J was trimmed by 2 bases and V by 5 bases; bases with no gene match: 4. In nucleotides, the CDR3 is TGTGCCAGCAGGCCTACAGGGGCCTACGAGCAGTACTTC. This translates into CASRPTGAYEQYF.

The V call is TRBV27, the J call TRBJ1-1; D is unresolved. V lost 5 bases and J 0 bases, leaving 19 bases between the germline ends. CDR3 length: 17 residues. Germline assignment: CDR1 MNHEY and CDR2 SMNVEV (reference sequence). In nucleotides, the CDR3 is TGTGCCAGCAGTATCTCCAGGAACAGTAATATGAACACTGAAGCTTTCTTT. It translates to CASSISRNSNMNTEAFF.

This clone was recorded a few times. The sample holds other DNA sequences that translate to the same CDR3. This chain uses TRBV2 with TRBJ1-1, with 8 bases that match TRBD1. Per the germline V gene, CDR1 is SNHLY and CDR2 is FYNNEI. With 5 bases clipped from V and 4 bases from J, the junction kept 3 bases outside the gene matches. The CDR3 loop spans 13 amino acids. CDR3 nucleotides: TGTGCCAGCAGTAGACAGGGGACCACTGAAGCTTTCTTT. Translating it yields CASSRQGTTEAFF.

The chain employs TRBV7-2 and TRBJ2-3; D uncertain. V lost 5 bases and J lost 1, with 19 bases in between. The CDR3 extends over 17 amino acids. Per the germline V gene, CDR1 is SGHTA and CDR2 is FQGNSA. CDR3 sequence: CASSPRARRMGTDTQYF. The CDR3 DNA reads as TGTGCCAGCAGCCCTAGGGCTCGGCGGATGGGCACAGATACGCAGTATTTT. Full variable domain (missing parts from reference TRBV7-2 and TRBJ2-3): GAGVSQSPSNKVTEKGKDVELRCDPISGHTALYWYRQSLGQGLEFLIYFQGNSAPDKSGLPSDRFSAERTGGSVSTLTIQRTQQEDSAVYLCASSPRARRMGTDTQYFGPGTRLTVL.

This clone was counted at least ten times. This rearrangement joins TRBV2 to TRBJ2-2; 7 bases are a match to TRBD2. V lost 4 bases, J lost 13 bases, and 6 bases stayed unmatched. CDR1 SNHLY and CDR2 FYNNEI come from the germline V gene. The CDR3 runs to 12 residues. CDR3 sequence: CASSATGRGLFF. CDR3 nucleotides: TGTGCCAGCAGTGCTACTGGGAGGGGGCTGTTTTTT.

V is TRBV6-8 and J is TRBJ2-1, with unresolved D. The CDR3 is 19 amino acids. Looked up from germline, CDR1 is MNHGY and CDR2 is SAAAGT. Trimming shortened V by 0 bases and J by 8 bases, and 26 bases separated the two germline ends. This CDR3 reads CASSYSKCGPHSPGDEQFF. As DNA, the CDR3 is TGTGCCAGCAGTTACTCGAAATGTGGGCCCCACTCCCCGGGCGATGAGCAGTTCTTC.

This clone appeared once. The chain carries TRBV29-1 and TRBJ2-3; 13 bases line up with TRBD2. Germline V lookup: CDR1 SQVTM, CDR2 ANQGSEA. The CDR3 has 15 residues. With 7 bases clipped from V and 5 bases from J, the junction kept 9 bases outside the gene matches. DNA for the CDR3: TGCAGCGCCCGGAGGACTAGCGGGAGAGGAGATACGCAGTATTTT. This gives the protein CSARRTSGRGDTQYF.

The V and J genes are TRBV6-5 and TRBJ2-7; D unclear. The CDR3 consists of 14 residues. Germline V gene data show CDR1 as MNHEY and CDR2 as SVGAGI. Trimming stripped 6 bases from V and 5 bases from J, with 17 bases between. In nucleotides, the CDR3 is TGTGCCAGCAGCTTATCCGTGAGAGGTGACGAGCAGTACTTC. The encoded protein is CASSLSVRGDEQYF.

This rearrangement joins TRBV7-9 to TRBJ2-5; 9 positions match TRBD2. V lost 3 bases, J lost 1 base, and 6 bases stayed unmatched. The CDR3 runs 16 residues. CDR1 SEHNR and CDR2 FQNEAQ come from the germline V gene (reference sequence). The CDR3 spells CASSLRVTSGQETQYF. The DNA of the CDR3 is TGTGCCAGCAGCTTGAGGGTGACTAGCGGCCAAGAGACCCAGTACTTC.

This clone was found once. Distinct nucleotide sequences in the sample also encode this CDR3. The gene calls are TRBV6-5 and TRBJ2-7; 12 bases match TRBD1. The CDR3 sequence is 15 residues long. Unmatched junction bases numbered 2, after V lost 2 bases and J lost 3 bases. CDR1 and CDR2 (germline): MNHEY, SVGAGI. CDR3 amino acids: CASSYRDRGLYEQYF. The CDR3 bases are TGTGCCAGCAGTTACAGGGACAGGGGGCTCTACGAGCAGTACTTC.

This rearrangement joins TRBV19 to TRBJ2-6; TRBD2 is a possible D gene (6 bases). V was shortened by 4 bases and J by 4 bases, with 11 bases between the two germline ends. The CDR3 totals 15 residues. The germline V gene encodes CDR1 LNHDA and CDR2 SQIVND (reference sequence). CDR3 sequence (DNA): TGTGCCAGTAGTAGGGGACTTTCCGGGGCCAACGTCCTGACTTTC. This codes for CASSRGLSGANVLTF.

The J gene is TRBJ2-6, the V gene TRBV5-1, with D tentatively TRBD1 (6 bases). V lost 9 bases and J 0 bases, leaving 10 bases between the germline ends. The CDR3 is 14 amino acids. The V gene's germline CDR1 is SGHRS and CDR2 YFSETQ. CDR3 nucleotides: TGCGCCACCAGGGGCAGCTCTGGGGCCAACGTCCTGACTTTC. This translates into CATRGSSGANVLTF. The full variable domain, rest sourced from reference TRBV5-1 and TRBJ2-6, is KAGVTQTPRYLIKTRGQQVTLSCSPISGHRSVSWYQQTPGQGLQFLFEYFSETQRNKGNFPGRFSGRQFSNSRSEMNVSTLELGDSALYLCATRGSSGANVLTFGAGSRLTVL.

CDR3 loop: CASSQALAENTGELFF. Here the CDR3 DNA reads TGCGCCAGCAGCCAAGCACTAGCGGAGAACACCGGGGAGCTGTTTTTT. The gene calls are TRBV4-3 and TRBJ2-2, with 8 nucleotides matching TRBD2. The germline V gene has CDR1 LGHNA and CDR2 YSLEER. The junction had 2 bases not matched to a gene; V was cut back by 1 base and J by 1 base. This CDR3 spans 16 amino acids.

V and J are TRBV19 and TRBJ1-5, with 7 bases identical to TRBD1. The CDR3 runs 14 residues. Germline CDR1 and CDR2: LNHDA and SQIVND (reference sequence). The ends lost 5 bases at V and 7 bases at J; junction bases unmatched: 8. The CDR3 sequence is CASSVTGSGQPQHF. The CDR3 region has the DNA TGTGCCAGTAGTGTGACAGGGTCGGGACAGCCCCAGCATTTT.

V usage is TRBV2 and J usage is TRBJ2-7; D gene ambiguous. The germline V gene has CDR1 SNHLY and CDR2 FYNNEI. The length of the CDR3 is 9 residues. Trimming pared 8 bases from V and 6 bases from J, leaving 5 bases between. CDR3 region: CASGGEQYF. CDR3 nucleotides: TGTGCCAGCGGCGGCGAGCAGTACTTC.

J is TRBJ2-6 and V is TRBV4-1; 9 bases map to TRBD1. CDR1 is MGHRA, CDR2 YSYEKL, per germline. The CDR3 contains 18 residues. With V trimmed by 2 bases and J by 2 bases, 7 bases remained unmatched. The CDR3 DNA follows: TGCGCCAGCAGCCAAACCGGGACAGGGAGAACTGGGGCCAACGTCCTGACTTTC. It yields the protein CASSQTGTGRTGANVLTF.

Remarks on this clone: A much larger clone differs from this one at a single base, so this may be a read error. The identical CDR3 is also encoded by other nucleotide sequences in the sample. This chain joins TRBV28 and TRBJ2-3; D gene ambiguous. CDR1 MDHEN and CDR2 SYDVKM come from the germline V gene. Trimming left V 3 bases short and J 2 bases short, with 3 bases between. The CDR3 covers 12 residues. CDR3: CASSFSTDTQYF. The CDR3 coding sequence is TGTGCCAGCAGTTTTTCCACAGATACGCAGTATTTT. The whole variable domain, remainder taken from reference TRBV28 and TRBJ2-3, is DVKVTQSSRYLVKRTGEKVFLECVQDMDHENMFWYRQDPGLGLRLIYFSYDVKMKEKGDIPEGYSVSREKKERFSLILESASTNQTSMYLCASSFSTDTQYFGPGTRLTVL.

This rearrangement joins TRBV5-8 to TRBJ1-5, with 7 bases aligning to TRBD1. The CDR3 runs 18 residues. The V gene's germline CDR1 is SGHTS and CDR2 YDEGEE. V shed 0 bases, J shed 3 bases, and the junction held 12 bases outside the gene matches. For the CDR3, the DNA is TGTGCCAGCAGCTTGGCGGTGTTCAGGGGGTATTCCAATCAGCCCCAGCATTTT. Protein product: CASSLAVFRGYSNQPQHF. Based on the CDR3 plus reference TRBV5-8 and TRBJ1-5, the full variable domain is EAGVTQSPTHLIKTRGQQATLRCSPISGHTSVYWYQQALGLGLQFLLWYDEGEERNRGNFPPRFSGRQFPNYSSELNVNALELEDSALYLCASSLAVFRGYSNQPQHFGDGTRLSIL.

The CDR3 DNA follows: TGTGCCAGTAGTAGGTTGTACACTGAAGCTTTCTTT. It translates to CASSRLYTEAFF. V is TRBV19 and J is TRBJ1-1; D gene uncertain. Looked up from germline, CDR1 is LNHDA and CDR2 is SQIVND (reference sequence). V lost 4 bases to trimming and J lost 3 bases, with 6 bases between them. The CDR3 is 12 residues long.

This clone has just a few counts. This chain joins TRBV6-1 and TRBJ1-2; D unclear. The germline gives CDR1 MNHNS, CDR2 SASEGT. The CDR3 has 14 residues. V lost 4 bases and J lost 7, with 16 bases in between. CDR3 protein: CASSVTDTMAGYTF. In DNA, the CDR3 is TGTGCCAGCAGTGTTACTGATACTATGGCTGGCTACACCTTC.

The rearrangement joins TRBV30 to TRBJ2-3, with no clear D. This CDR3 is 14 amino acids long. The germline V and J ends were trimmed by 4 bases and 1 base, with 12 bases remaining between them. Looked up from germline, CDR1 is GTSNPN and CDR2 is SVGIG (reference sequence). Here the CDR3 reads CAWNVAQGTDTQYF. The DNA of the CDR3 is TGTGCCTGGAACGTTGCTCAAGGCACAGATACGCAGTATTTT.

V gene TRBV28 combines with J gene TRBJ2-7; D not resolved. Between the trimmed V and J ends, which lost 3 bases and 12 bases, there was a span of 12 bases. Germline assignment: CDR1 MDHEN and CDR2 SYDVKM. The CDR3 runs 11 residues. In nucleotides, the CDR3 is TGTGCCAGCAGTTTTGGCAACGGCTTGTACTTC. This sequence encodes CASSFGNGLYF.

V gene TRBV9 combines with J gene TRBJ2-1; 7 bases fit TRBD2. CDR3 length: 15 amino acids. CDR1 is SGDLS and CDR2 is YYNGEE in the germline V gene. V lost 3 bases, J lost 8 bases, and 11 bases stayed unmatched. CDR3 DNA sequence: TGTGCCAGCAGCGCAAGAAGGGGAGGGTTCGATGAGCAGTTCTTC. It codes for CASSARRGGFDEQFF.

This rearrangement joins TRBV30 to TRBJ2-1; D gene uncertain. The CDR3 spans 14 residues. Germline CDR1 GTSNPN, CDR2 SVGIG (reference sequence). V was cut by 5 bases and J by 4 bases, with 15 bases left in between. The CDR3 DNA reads TGTGCCTGGGGCTGGAGAATCGGTTACAATGAGCAGTTCTTC. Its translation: CAWGWRIGYNEQFF.